Listed here are 4 T cell receptor beta chains from one sample, sequenced in a study of shared clonotypes between healthy human individuals. Data came from immunoSEQ multiplex PCR; TCRdb stores just in-frame clones and leaves some out. The data show roughly 760,000 clones, approximately 79% seen once. Sequencing was carried out using memory CD4+ T cells sorted from blood. Subset specified: CD45RA-negative fraction. The source is a woman aged 30 to 39 in good health.

The chain uses TRBV5-4 and TRBJ2-7; TRBD2 aligns across 10 bases. Germline V gene lookup returns CDR1 SGHNT and CDR2 YYREEE (reference sequence). CDR3 length: 15 residues. With V trimmed by 2 bases and J by 3 bases, 5 bases remained unmatched. The CDR3 DNA is TGTGCCAGCAGCTTTTTTAGCGGGAGGAGCTACGAGCAGTACTTC. This gives the protein CASSFFSGRSYEQYF.

The V gene is TRBV7-7, the J gene TRBJ2-5, with TRBD2 matching 7 bases. Germline loops: CDR1 SSHAT, CDR2 FNYEAQ (reference sequence). The length of the CDR3 is 14 residues. Trimming at V came to 1 base and at J to 5 bases, leaving 4 bases not matched to a gene. The chain's CDR3 is CASSLGGGWETQYF. In DNA, the CDR3 is TGTGCCAGCAGCTTAGGGGGGGGATGGGAGACCCAGTACTTC.

This rearrangement joins TRBV9 to TRBJ2-3; 7 positions agree with TRBD2. The trim removed 4 bases at V and 4 bases at J, leaving 6 bases unmatched. Germline V gives CDR1 SGDLS, CDR2 YYNGEE. This CDR3 region has 14 residues. The CDR3 sequence is CASSPLAEPDTQYF. The CDR3 DNA reads as TGTGCCAGCAGCCCTCTAGCGGAGCCAGATACGCAGTATTTT.

This clone was counted a single time. The CDR3 is CASSSISSSYNEQFF. CDR3 bases: TGTGCCAGTAGTAGTATTTCGAGCTCCTACAATGAGCAGTTCTTC. J is TRBJ2-1 and V is TRBV19; D not resolved. CDR1 LNHDA and CDR2 SQIVND come from the germline V gene (reference sequence). The length of the CDR3 is 15 residues. Trimming left V 4 bases short and J 0 bases short, with 10 bases between. Supplemented by reference TRBV19 and TRBJ2-1, the full variable domain reads DGGITQSPKYLFRKEGQNVTLSCEQNLNHDAMYWYRQDPGQGLRLIYYSQIVNDFQKGDIAEGYSVSREKKESFPLTVTSAQKNPTAFYLCASSSISSSYNEQFFGPGTRLTVL.